One sample yielded the 18 T cell receptor beta chains listed below, sequenced in a study of T cells in localized non-small cell lung cancer. Clones were sequenced by immunoSEQ multiplex PCR, and TCRdb holds only the in-frame ones, with some missing. Among around 91,000 clones listed, around 90% were seen once. The sequencing used peripheral blood, collected before any cancer treatment. The source is a man aged 35 to 69 with stage I squamous cell lung carcinoma.

V and J are TRBV5-1 and TRBJ1-1; TRBD1 matches at 9 bases. V shed 0 bases and J 7 bases; nucleotides not matched to a gene: 7. CDR3 length: 15 amino acids. Germline V gene sequence: CDR1 SGHRS, CDR2 YFSETQ. CDR3 loop: CASSLGDRVFGEAFF. CDR3 nucleotides: TGCGCCAGCAGCTTGGGGGACAGGGTATTCGGTGAAGCTTTCTTT. Filled out from reference TRBV5-1 and TRBJ1-1, the complete variable domain reads KAGVTQTPRYLIKTRGQQVTLSCSPISGHRSVSWYQQTPGQGLQFLFEYFSETQRNKGNFPGRFSGRQFSNSRSEMNVSTLELGDSALYLCASSLGDRVFGEAFFGQGTRLTVV.

The chain uses TRBV6-6 and TRBJ2-1, with D hard to call. There are 13 residues in the CDR3. In germline, CDR1 is MNHNY, CDR2 SVGAGI (reference sequence). Deletions cut 5 bases from V and 3 bases from J, with 8 bases between. The CDR3 sequence is CASSTFDYNEQFF. In DNA form, the CDR3 reads TGTGCCAGCAGTACATTTGACTACAATGAGCAGTTCTTC.

The rearrangement links TRBV19 to TRBJ1-6; no clear D. Germline-derived CDR1 and CDR2 are LNHDA and SQIVND (reference sequence). Trimming removed 8 bases at V and 7 bases at J, with 12 bases between. This CDR3 comprises 13 residues. The CDR3 protein is CASQDNTNSPLHF. CDR3 nucleotides: TGTGCCAGTCAGGATAATACGAATTCACCCCTCCACTTT.

The chain carries TRBV6-6 and TRBJ2-2; D not resolved. Germline values: CDR1 MNHNY, CDR2 SVGAGI (reference sequence). The CDR3 has 14 amino acids. The V end lost 4 bases, the J end lost 1 base, and 7 bases lay between the germline ends. The CDR3 DNA reads as TGTGCCAGCAGTTTGTCGGGGAACACCGGGGAGCTGTTTTTT. Its protein product is CASSLSGNTGELFF.

J is TRBJ2-7 and V is TRBV6-1, with 9 bases that match TRBD1. V dropped 4 bases and J dropped 4; count of bases not matched to a gene: 8. This CDR3 has 15 amino acids. Germline CDR1 and CDR2: MNHNS and SASEGT. The CDR3 sequence is CASSARTGAEYEQYF. Written as DNA, the CDR3 is TGTGCCAGCAGTGCACGGACAGGGGCTGAGTACGAGCAGTACTTC.

V gene TRBV5-4 combines with J gene TRBJ1-1; D unclear. The CDR3 extends over 14 amino acids. Looked up from germline, CDR1 is SGHNT and CDR2 is YYREEE (reference sequence). Between the trimmed V and J ends, which lost 0 bases and 0 bases, there was a span of 6 bases. The CDR3, as DNA: TGTGCCAGCAGCTTGGAACGGATGAACACTGAAGCTTTCTTT. This sequence encodes CASSLERMNTEAFF.

The V call is TRBV7-2, the J call TRBJ2-1; TRBD2 aligns across 10 bases. J lost 12 bases, V lost 6 bases, and 20 bases had no gene match. Germline V gives CDR1 SGHTA, CDR2 FQGNSA. This CDR3 region has 17 residues. CDR3 sequence reads: CASSSQITSGAHPTQFF. The CDR3 DNA sequence: TGTGCCAGCAGTTCTCAGATTACTAGCGGGGCACACCCGACGCAGTTCTTC.

This clone was picked up a small number of times. This rearrangement joins TRBV2 to TRBJ1-1, with a tentative D call TRBD1 (6 bases). This CDR3 region has 13 residues. Trimming cost V 7 bases and J 0 bases, with 9 bases left between them. CDR1 and CDR2 (germline): SNHLY, FYNNEI. The CDR3 protein is CASNGQMNTEAFF. The CDR3 DNA is TGTGCCAGCAATGGACAGATGAACACTGAAGCTTTCTTT.

This clone was seen a single time. The CDR3 here is CASGSGQSATNEKLFF. As DNA, the CDR3 is TGTGCTAGTGGTTCCGGACAGTCGGCCACTAATGAAAAACTGTTTTTT. The chain couples TRBV12-5 to TRBJ1-4, with D possibly TRBD1 on 6 matching bases. Germline CDR1 reads LGHNT; CDR2 reads FRNRAP. The germline V and J ends were trimmed by 4 bases and 2 bases, with 14 bases remaining between them. This CDR3 region has 16 residues. The variable domain in full, with the rest retrieved from reference TRBV12-5 and TRBJ1-4, is DARVTQTPRHKVTEMGQEVTMRCQPILGHNTVFWYRQTMMQGLELLAYFRNRAPLDDSGMPKDRFSAEMPDATLATLKIQPSEPRDSAVYFCASGSGQSATNEKLFFGSGTQLSVL.

The chain links TRBV19 to TRBJ1-5; the match to TRBD1 covers 9 bases. Germline V gene sequence: CDR1 LNHDA, CDR2 SQIVND (reference sequence). The ends lost 5 bases at V and 0 bases at J; junction bases unmatched: 5. The CDR3 runs to 16 residues. The CDR3 region has the DNA TGTGCCAGTAGTGCCGGACAGGGGCATAGCAATCAGCCCCAGCATTTT. This codes for CASSAGQGHSNQPQHF.

The chain joins TRBV5-6 to TRBJ1-1, with D possibly TRBD1 on 5 matching bases. Germline lookup yields CDR1 SGHDT and CDR2 YYEEEE. CDR3 length: 13 residues. V lost 1 base and J 4 bases, leaving 8 bases between the germline ends. In DNA form, the CDR3 reads TGTGCCAGCAGCTTGTGGGGCGGCACTGAAGCTTTCTTT. As protein: CASSLWGGTEAFF.

There are a few counts of this clone. The V gene is TRBV6-5, the J gene TRBJ1-5; perhaps TRBD1 as D (5 bases). V was pared by 0 bases and J by 4 bases, with 10 bases between. The CDR3 loop spans 15 amino acids. CDR1 and CDR2 from the germline V gene are MNHEY and SVGAGI. CDR3 sequence: CASSYSSGLNQPQHF. The DNA of the CDR3 is TGTGCCAGCAGTTACTCCTCAGGGCTAAATCAGCCCCAGCATTTT.

This rearrangement joins TRBV4-2 to TRBJ1-2, with 8 bases fitting TRBD1. CDR1 is LGHNA and CDR2 is YNFKEQ in the germline V gene. V was pared by 0 bases and J by 5 bases, with 5 bases of the junction left unmatched. The CDR3 contains 15 residues. CDR3 protein: CASSQDRGPRYGYTF. The DNA of the CDR3 is TGTGCCAGCAGCCAAGACAGGGGGCCGAGGTATGGCTACACCTTC.

This chain uses TRBV15 with TRBJ2-1; unclear D gene. CDR1 LNHNV and CDR2 YYDKDF come from the germline V gene (reference sequence). The ends were cut back, 3 bases at V and 0 bases at J, with 6 bases in the middle. The CDR3 sequence is 14 residues long. Written as DNA, the CDR3 is TGTGCCACCAGCAGTTCGAGCTCCTACAATGAGCAGTTCTTC. This translates into CATSSSSSYNEQFF.

This clone was seen just once. The chain recombines TRBV5-6 with TRBJ1-4; possible D gene TRBD1, 6 bases. Per germline, CDR1 SGHDT and CDR2 YYEEEE. The CDR3 contains 16 residues. Trimming pared 1 base from V and 8 bases from J, leaving 18 bases between. For the CDR3, the DNA is TGTGCCAGCAGCTTGAGGCCAGGGGATTTACGGGAAAAACTGTTTTTT. Amino acid sequence: CASSLRPGDLREKLFF.

The chain links TRBV28 to TRBJ2-2; 7 nucleotides match TRBD1. CDR1 MDHEN and CDR2 SYDVKM come from the germline V gene. V was pared by 6 bases and J by 7 bases, with 8 bases of the junction left unmatched. The CDR3 spans 14 residues. The CDR3 nucleotides are TGTGCCAGCAGGAAACAGGGGTTAGGCGGGGAGCTGTTTTTT. It codes for CASRKQGLGGELFF.

The chain is built from TRBV5-6 and TRBJ2-1; 7 bases line up with TRBD1. V gave up 0 bases and J gave up 8 bases; unmatched junction bases: 2. Germline V gene sequence: CDR1 SGHDT, CDR2 YYEEEE. The CDR3 totals 13 residues. The CDR3 DNA reads TGTGCCAGCAGCTTGGGAGGGGGCTATGAGCAGTTCTTC. Translation: CASSLGGGYEQFF.

This clone was detected only a few times. The V call is TRBV27, the J call TRBJ1-6; tentatively, D is TRBD1 (5 bases). Germline lookup yields CDR1 MNHEY and CDR2 SMNVEV (reference sequence). Trimming removed 6 bases at V and 9 bases at J, with 24 bases between. The CDR3 has 17 amino acids. CDR3 protein: CASSHTADTIRGSPLHF. CDR3 bases: TGTGCCAGCAGCCATACCGCGGACACCATTAGAGGTTCACCCCTCCACTTT.